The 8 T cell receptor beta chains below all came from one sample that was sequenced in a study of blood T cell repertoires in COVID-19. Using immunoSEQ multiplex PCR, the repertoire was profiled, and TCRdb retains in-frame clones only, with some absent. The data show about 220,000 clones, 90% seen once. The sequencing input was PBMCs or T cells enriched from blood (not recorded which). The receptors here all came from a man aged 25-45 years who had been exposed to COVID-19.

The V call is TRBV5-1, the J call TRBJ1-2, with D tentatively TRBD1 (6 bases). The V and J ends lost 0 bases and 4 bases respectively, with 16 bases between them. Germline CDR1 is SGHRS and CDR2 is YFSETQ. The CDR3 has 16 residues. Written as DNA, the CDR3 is TGCGCCAGCAGCTTGGACCAGTGGACAGTCCCCTATGGCTACACCTTC. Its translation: CASSLDQWTVPYGYTF. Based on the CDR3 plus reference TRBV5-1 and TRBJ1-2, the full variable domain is KAGVTQTPRYLIKTRGQQVTLSCSPISGHRSVSWYQQTPGQGLQFLFEYFSETQRNKGNFPGRFSGRQFSNSRSEMNVSTLELGDSALYLCASSLDQWTVPYGYTFGSGTRLTVV.

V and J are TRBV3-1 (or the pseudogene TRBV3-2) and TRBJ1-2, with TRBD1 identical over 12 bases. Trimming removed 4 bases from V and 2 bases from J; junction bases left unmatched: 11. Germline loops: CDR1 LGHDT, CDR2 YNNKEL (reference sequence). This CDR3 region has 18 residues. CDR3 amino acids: CASSPRIGTGGSNYGYTF. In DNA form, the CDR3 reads TGTGCCAGCAGCCCTAGGATCGGGACAGGGGGCTCCAACTATGGCTACACCTTC.

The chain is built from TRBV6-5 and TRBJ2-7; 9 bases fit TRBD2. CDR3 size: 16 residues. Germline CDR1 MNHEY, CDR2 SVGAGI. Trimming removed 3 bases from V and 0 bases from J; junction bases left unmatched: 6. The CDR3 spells CASSYTSGRRSYEQYF. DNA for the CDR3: TGTGCCAGCAGTTATACTAGCGGGCGACGCTCCTACGAGCAGTACTTC.

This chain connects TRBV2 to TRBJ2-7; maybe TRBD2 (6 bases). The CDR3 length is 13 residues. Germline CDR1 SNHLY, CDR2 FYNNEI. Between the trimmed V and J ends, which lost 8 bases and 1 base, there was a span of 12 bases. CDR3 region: CASRESESYEQYF. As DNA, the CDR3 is TGTGCCAGCCGGGAGTCAGAATCCTACGAGCAGTACTTC. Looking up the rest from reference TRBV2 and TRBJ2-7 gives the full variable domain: EPEVTQTPSHQVTQMGQEVILRCVPISNHLYFYWYRQILGQKVEFLVSFYNNEISEKSEIFDDQFSVERPDGSNFTLKIRSTKLEDSAMYFCASRESESYEQYFGPGTRLTVT.

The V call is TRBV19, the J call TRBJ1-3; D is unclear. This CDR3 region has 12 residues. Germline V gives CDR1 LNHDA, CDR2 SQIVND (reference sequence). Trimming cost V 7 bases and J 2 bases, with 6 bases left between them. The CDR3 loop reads CASNGAGNTIYF. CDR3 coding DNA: TGTGCCAGTAACGGGGCTGGAAACACCATATATTTT.

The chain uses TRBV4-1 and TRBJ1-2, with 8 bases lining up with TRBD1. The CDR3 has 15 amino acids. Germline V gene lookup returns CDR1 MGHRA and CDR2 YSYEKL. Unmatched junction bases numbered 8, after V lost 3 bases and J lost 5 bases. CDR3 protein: CASSQGGQGGYGYTF. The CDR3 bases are TGCGCCAGCAGCCAGGGCGGACAGGGAGGTTATGGCTACACCTTC.

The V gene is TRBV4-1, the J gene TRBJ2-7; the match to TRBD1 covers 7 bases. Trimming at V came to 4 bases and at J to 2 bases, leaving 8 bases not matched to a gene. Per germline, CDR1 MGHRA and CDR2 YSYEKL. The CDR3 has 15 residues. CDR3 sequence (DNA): TGCGCCAGCAGCCCCCAGGGGGAGATTCCCTACGAGCAGTACTTC. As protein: CASSPQGEIPYEQYF.

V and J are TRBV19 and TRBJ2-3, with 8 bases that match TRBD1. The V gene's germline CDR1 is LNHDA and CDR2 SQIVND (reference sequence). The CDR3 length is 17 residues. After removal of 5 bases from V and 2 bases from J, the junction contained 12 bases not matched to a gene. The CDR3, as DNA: TGTGCCAGTAGTTCTCTAATGACAGGGGTACACACAGATACGCAGTATTTT. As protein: CASSSLMTGVHTDTQYF.